The text below deals with one TCR beta chain. Every patient experienced relapse after autologous stem cell transplantation, and brentuximab vedotin exposure varied. CDR1 and CDR2 from the germline V gene are GTSNPN and SVGIG (reference sequence). The length of the CDR3 is 17 residues. Trimming left V 0 bases short and J 2 bases short, with 18 bases between. Libraries were prepared by immunoSEQ multiplex PCR; TCRdb keeps only in-frame clonotypes and omits some of them. Of approximately 89,000 clones listed, around 80% are singletons. These data are taken from a study of PD-1 blockade in classical Hodgkin lymphoma.

The source is a human donor with classical Hodgkin lymphoma. The rearrangement uses TRBV30 and TRBJ2-3, with a possible D match to TRBD1 (6 bases). This specimen consisted of peripheral blood mononuclear cells (PBMCs), obtained at baseline. In nucleotides, the CDR3 is TGTGCCTGGAGTGTACGTCAGGGGTTTGGGCCCACAGATACGCAGTATTTT. Translation: CAWSVRQGFGPTDTQYF.